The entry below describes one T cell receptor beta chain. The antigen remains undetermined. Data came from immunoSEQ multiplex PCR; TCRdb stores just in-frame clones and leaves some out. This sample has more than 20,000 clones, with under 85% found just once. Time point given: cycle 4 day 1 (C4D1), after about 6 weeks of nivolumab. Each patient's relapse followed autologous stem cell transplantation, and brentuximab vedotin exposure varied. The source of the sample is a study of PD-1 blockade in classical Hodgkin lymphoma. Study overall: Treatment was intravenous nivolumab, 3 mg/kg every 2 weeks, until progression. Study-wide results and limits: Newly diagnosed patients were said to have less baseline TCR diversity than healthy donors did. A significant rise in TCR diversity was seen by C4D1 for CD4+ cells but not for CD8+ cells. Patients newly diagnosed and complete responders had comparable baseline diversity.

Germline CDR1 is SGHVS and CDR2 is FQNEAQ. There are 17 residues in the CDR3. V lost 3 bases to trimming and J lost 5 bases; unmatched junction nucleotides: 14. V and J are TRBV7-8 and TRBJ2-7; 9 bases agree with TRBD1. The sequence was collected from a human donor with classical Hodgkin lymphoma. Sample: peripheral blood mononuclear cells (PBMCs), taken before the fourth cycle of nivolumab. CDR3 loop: CASSLVGRRTGEDEQYF. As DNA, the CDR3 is TGTGCCAGCAGCTTGGTGGGAAGAAGGACAGGGGAGGACGAGCAGTACTTC. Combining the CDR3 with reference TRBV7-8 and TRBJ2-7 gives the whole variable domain GAGVSQSPRYKVAKRGQDVALRCDPISGHVSLFWYQQALGQGPEFLTYFQNEAQLDKSGLPSDRFFAERPEGSVSTLKIQRTQQEDSAVYLCASSLVGRRTGEDEQYFGPGTRLTVT.